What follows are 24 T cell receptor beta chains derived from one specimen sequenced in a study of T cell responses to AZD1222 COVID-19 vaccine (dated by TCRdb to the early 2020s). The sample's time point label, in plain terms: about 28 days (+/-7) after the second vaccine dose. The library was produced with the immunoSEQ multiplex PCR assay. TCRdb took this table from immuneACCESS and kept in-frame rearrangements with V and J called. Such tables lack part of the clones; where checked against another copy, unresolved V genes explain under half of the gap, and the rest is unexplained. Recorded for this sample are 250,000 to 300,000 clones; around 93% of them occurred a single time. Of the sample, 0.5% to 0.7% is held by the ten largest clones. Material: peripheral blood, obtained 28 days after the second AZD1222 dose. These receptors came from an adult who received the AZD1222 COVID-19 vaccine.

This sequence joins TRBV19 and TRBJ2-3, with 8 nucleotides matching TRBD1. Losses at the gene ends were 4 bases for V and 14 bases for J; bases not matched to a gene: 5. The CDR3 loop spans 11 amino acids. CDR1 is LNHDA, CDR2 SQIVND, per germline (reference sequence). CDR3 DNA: TGTGCCAGTAGTAAGGACAGGGAGGCGTATTTT. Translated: CASSKDREAYF.

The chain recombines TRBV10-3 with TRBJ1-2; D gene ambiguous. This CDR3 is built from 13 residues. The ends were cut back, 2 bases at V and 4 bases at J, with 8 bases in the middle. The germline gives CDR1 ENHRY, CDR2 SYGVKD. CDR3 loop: CAISEKGGYGYTF. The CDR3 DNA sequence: TGTGCCATCAGTGAGAAGGGAGGCTATGGCTACACCTTC.

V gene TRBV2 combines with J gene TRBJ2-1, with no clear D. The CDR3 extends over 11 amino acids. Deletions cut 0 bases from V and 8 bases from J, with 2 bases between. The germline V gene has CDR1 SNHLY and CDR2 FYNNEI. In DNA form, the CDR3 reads TGTGCCAGCAGTGAAGCATATGAGCAGTTCTTC. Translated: CASSEAYEQFF.

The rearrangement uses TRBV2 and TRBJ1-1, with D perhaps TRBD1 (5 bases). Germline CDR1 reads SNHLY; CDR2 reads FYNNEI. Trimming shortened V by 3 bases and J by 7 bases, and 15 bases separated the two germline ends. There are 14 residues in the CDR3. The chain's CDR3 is CASSEGRALGEAFF. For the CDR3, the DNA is TGTGCCAGCAGTGAGGGACGGGCTTTGGGTGAAGCTTTCTTT. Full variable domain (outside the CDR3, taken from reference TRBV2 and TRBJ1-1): EPEVTQTPSHQVTQMGQEVILRCVPISNHLYFYWYRQILGQKVEFLVSFYNNEISEKSEIFDDQFSVERPDGSNFTLKIRSTKLEDSAMYFCASSEGRALGEAFFGQGTRLTVV.

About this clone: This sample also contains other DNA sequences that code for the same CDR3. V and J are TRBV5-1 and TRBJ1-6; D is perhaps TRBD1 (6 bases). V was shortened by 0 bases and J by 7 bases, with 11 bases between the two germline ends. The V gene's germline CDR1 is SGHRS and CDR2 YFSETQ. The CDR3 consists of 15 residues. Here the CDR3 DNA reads TGCGCCAGCAGCTTGGAAGGGGGGGGGAATTCACCCCTCCACTTT. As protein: CASSLEGGGNSPLHF. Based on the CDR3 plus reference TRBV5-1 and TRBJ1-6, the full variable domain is KAGVTQTPRYLIKTRGQQVTLSCSPISGHRSVSWYQQTPGQGLQFLFEYFSETQRNKGNFPGRFSGRQFSNSRSEMNVSTLELGDSALYLCASSLEGGGNSPLHFGNGTRLTVT.

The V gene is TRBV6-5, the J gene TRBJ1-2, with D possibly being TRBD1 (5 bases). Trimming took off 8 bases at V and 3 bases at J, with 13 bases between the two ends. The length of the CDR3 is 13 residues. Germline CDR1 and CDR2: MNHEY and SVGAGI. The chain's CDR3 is CASLTGAYYGYTF. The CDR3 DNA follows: TGTGCCAGCCTAACAGGCGCCTACTATGGCTACACCTTC.

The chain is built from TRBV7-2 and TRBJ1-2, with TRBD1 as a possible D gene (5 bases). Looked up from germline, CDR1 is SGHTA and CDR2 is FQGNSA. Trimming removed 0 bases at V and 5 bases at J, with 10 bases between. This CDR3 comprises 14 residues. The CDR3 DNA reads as TGTGCCAGCAGCTTAGCTAAGACAGCTTATGGCTACACCTTC. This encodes CASSLAKTAYGYTF.

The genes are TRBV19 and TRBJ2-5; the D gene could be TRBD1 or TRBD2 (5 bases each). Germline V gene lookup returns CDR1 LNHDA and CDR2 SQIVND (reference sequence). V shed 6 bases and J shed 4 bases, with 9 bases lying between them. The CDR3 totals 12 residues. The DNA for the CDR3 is TGTGCCAGTAGAGGGACGGGAGAGACCCAGTACTTC. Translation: CASRGTGETQYF.

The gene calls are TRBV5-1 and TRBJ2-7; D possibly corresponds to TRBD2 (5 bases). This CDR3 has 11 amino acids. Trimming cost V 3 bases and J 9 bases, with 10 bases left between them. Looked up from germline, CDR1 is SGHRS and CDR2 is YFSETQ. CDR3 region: CASSSEGAQYF. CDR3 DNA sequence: TGCGCCAGCAGCTCCGAGGGCGCGCAGTACTTC.

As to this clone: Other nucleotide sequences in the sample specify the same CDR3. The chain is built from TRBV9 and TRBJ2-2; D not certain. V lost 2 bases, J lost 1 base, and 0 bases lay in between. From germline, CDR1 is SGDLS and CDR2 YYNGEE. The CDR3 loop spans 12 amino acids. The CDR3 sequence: CASSVNTGELFF. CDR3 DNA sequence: TGTGCCAGCAGCGTGAACACCGGGGAGCTGTTTTTT. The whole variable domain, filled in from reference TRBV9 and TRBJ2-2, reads DSGVTQTPKHLITATGQRVTLRCSPRSGDLSVYWYQQSLDQGLQFLIQYYNGEERAKGNILERFSAQQFPDLHSELNLSSLELGDSALYFCASSVNTGELFFGEGSRLTVL.

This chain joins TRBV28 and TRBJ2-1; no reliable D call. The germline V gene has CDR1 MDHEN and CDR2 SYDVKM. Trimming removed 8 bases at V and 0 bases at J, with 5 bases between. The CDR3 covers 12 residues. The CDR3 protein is CASQTSYNEQFF. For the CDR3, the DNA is TGTGCCAGCCAAACCTCCTACAATGAGCAGTTCTTC.

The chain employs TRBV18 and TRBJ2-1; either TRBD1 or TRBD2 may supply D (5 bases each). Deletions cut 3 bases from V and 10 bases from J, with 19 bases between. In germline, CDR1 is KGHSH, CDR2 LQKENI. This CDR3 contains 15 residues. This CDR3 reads CASSPTQGRVREQFF. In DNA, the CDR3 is TGTGCCAGCTCACCTACTCAGGGACGCGTAAGGGAGCAGTTCTTC.

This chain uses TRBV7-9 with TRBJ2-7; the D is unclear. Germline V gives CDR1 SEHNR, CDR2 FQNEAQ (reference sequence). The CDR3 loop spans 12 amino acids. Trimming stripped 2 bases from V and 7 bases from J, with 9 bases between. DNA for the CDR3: TGTGCCAGCAGCTTAAACCTGGGGGAGCAGTACTTC. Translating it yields CASSLNLGEQYF.

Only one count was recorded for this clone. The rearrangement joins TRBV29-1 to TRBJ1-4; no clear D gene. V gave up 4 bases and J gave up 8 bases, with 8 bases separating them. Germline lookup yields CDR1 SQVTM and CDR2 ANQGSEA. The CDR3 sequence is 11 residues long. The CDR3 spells CSVGVGEKLFF. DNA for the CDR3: TGCAGCGTTGGGGTGGGGGAAAAACTGTTTTTT. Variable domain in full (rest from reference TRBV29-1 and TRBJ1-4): SAVISQKPSRDICQRGTSLTIQCQVDSQVTMMFWYRQQPGQSLTLIATANQGSEATYESGFVIDKFPISRPNLTFSTLTVSNMSPEDSSIYLCSVGVGEKLFFGSGTQLSVL.

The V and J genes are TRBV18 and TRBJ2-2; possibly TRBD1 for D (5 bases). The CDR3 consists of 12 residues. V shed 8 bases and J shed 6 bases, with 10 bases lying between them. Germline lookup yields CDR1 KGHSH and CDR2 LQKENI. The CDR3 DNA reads TGTGCCAGCGTCCCCAGGGCCGGGGAGCTGTTTTTT. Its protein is CASVPRAGELFF.

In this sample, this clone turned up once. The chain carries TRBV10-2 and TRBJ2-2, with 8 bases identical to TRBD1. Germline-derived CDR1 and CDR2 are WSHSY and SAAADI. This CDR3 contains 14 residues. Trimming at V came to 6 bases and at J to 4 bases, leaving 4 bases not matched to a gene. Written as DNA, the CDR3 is TGCGCCAGCAGGGACAGGGACCTCACCGGGGAGCTGTTTTTT. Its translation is CASRDRDLTGELFF.

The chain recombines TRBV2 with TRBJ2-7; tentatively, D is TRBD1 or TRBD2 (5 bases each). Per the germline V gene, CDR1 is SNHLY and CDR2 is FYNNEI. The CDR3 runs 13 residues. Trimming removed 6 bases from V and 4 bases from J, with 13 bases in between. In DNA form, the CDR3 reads TGTGCCAGCAGCCTCTCCGGGACGTACGAGCAGTACTTC. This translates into CASSLSGTYEQYF. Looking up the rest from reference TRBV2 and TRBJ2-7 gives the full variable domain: EPEVTQTPSHQVTQMGQEVILRCVPISNHLYFYWYRQILGQKVEFLVSFYNNEISEKSEIFDDQFSVERPDGSNFTLKIRSTKLEDSAMYFCASSLSGTYEQYFGPGTRLTVT.

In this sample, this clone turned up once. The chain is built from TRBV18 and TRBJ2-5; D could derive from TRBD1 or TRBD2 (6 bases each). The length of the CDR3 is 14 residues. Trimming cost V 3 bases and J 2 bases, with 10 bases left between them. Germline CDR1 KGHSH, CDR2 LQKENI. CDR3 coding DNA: TGTGCCAGCTCACCGAGGGGGGCACAAGAGACCCAGTACTTC. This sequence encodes CASSPRGAQETQYF.

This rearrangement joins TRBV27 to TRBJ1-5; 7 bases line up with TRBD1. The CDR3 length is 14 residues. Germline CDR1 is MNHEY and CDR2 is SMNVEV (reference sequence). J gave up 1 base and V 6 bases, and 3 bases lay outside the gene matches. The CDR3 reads CASSQGQSNQPQHF. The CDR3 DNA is TGTGCCAGCAGCCAGGGACAGAGCAATCAGCCCCAGCATTTT.

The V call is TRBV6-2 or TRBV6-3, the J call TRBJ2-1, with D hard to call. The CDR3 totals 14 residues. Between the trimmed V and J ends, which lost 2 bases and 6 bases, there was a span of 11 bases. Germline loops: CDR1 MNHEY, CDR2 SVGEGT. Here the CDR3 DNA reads TGTGCCAGCAGTTACCGCGGACCCCCCAATGAGCAGTTCTTC. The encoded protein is CASSYRGPPNEQFF.

The CDR3 nucleotides read TGTGCCAGCAGCAATAGCTTCTCCCATTGGGATGAGCAGTTCTTC. Amino acids: CASSNSFSHWDEQFF. The chain uses TRBV11-2 and TRBJ2-1; D is unclear. CDR1 is SGHAT, CDR2 FQNNGV, per germline. Trimming shortened V by 5 bases and J by 8 bases, and 19 bases separated the two germline ends. The CDR3 length is 15 residues.

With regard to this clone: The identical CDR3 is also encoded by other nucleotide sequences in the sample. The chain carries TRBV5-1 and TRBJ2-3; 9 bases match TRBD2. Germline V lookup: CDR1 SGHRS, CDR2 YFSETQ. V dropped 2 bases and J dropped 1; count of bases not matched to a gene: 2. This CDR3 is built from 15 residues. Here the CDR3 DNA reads TGCGCCAGCAGCTTAGAGCGGGGGGGCACAGATACGCAGTATTTT. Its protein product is CASSLERGGTDTQYF.

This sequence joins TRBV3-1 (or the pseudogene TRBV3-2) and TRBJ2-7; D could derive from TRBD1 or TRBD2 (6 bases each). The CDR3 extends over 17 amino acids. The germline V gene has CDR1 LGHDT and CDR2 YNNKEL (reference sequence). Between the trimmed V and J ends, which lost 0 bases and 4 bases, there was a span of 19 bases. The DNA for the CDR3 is TGTGCCAGCAGCCAAGATAGGGGGGTGGAGTATACTTACGAGCAGTACTTC. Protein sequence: CASSQDRGVEYTYEQYF.

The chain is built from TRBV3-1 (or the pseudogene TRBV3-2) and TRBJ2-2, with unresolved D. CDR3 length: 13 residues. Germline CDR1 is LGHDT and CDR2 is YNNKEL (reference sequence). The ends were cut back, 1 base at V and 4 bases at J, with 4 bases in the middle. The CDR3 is CASSQVPTGELFF. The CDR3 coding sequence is TGTGCCAGCAGCCAAGTACCCACCGGGGAGCTGTTTTTT.